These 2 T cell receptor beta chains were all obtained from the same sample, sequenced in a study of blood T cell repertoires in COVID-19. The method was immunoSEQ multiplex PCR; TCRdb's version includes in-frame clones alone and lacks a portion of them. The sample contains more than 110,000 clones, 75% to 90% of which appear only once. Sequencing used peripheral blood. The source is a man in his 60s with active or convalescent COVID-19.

The CDR3 sequence: CASTVGAWNTEAFF. The CDR3 region has the DNA TGTGCCAGCACCGTGGGGGCCTGGAACACTGAAGCTTTCTTT. The V call is TRBV9, the J call TRBJ1-1, with D tentatively TRBD1 (6 bases). Per germline, CDR1 SGDLS and CDR2 YYNGEE. This CDR3 has 14 residues. The V gene lost 6 bases and the J gene lost 1 base, with 13 bases spanning the gap.

The CDR3 DNA follows: TGTGCCAGTAGCGGACAGGGGTTCTATGGCTACACCTTC. It is translated as CASSGQGFYGYTF. The chain links TRBV19 to TRBJ1-2, with 9 bases fitting TRBD1. The CDR3 has 13 amino acids. Unmatched junction bases numbered 3, after V lost 6 bases and J lost 4 bases. The germline V gene has CDR1 LNHDA and CDR2 SQIVND (reference sequence).